These 6 T cell receptor beta chains came from one sample sequenced in a study of blood T cell repertoires in COVID-19. Sequencing used immunoSEQ multiplex PCR; TCRdb keeps in-frame clones, though not all of them. The data hold 250,000 or so clones, with about nine tenths observed a single time. Sequencing was performed on peripheral blood. Receptors originate from a man in his forties or fifties with active or convalescent COVID-19.

The chain recombines TRBV11-3 with TRBJ2-5, with D maybe TRBD1 (6 bases). Germline loops: CDR1 SGHNT, CDR2 YENEEA. V shed 1 base and J shed 5 bases, with 17 bases lying between them. The CDR3 totals 16 residues. The CDR3 is CASSLAGQGMGETQYF. The DNA for the CDR3 is TGTGCCAGCAGCTTAGCTGGGCAGGGGATGGGGGAGACCCAGTACTTC.

The chain links TRBV24-1 to TRBJ2-5; D possibly corresponds to TRBD1 (6 bases). V was shortened by 3 bases and J by 7 bases, with 14 bases between the two germline ends. Germline V gene lookup returns CDR1 KGHDR and CDR2 SFDVKD. The CDR3 covers 14 residues. CDR3 region: CATSDRTDRWTQYF. CDR3 nucleotides: TGTGCCACCAGTGATCGGACAGACAGATGGACCCAGTACTTC.

This clone was detected a few times. The V gene is TRBV6-5, the J gene TRBJ1-3, with D uncertain. Germline loops: CDR1 MNHEY, CDR2 SVGAGI. The V gene lost 8 bases and the J gene lost 2 bases, with 7 bases spanning the gap. The CDR3 has 12 amino acids. DNA of the CDR3: TGTGCCAGCGACAACGCTGGAAACACCATATATTTT. This codes for CASDNAGNTIYF.

The chain recombines TRBV30 with TRBJ1-4; maybe TRBD1 (5 bases). V lost 2 bases and J lost 6, with 16 bases in between. The CDR3 sequence is 15 residues long. CDR1 is GTSNPN, CDR2 SVGIG, per germline (reference sequence). The CDR3 nucleotides read TGTGCCTGGAGTTTTGGTGCAGGGAGGCATGAAAAACTGTTTTTT. Translation: CAWSFGAGRHEKLFF.

The V and J genes are TRBV6-1 and TRBJ2-1; D is ambiguous. V gave up 3 bases and J gave up 0 bases, with 9 bases separating them. Germline assignment: CDR1 MNHNS and CDR2 SASEGT. The CDR3 consists of 15 residues. The CDR3 loop reads CASSEHRVSYNEQFF. For the CDR3, the DNA is TGTGCCAGCAGTGAGCACCGGGTCTCCTACAATGAGCAGTTCTTC.

V is TRBV19 and J is TRBJ2-2, with 9 bases aligning to TRBD1. This CDR3 is built from 16 residues. With V trimmed by 3 bases and J by 6 bases, 8 bases remained unmatched. CDR1 and CDR2 (germline): LNHDA, SQIVND (reference sequence). The CDR3, as DNA: TGTGCCAGTAGTATTTTGGGACAGGGTGTTTCCGGGGAGCTGTTTTTT. Encoded protein: CASSILGQGVSGELFF.